This T cell receptor (beta chain) came from a study of STAT5B mutations in CD4+ large granular lymphocyte leukemia. Points from the study as a whole: Main leukemic clonotypes were patient-specific, but about 25% appeared at low frequency elsewhere. Top patient clones used TRBV06 genes more often: 8/27 versus 2/35 in controls.

Controls came from buffy coats of healthy blood donors. This clone has only a few counts. Its antigen is not identified. Germline CDR1 is SGHRS and CDR2 is YFSETQ. V dropped 6 bases and J dropped 4; count of bases not matched to a gene: 11. The CDR3 length is 16 residues. TCRdb keeps only in-frame clones here, not all; method: immunoSEQ multiplex PCR. The repertoire holds around 35,000 clones, with about 70% as singletons. Sequencing was carried out using CD4+ T cells from blood buffy coats. The clonotype originates from a human donor in good health. The chain employs TRBV5-1 and TRBJ2-5; 11 bases map to TRBD1. The CDR3 sequence: CASTPRRTGGIETQYF. The CDR3 nucleotides read TGCGCCAGCACCCCCCGACGGACAGGGGGCATAGAGACCCAGTACTTC.